The entry below gives a single TCR beta chain sequence along with its context. Its antigen is as yet unknown. Recent vaccinations or acute infections were absent in the healthy HIV-negative adult donors. The sample comes from a study of shared clonotypes between healthy human individuals. Overall study findings and caveats: Estimated clonotype richness was generally higher in naive than memory subsets.

Sorted-subset replicate PCRs used 200 ng of genomic DNA. This amount corresponded to tens of thousands of T cell genomes. Here immunoSEQ multiplex PCR was the method, and the copy in TCRdb shows in-frame clones only, minus some. The sample has 2 million to 2.5 million clones, 80% to 95% seen once. The sequence came from a man aged 18 to 29 in good health. Some clones in this sample may be carry-over from other donors' samples. Sequenced material: naive CD4+ T cells from PBMCs. The subset: CD45RA+ positively selected.

The DNA for the CDR3 is TGTGCCAGCAGTTACTCGTACAGAAAGGCTGGAAACACCATATATTTT. This translates into CASSYSYRKAGNTIYF. V is TRBV6-6 and J is TRBJ1-3; no clear D gene. Germline lookup yields CDR1 MNHNY and CDR2 SVGAGI (reference sequence). The V gene lost 0 bases and the J gene lost 2 bases, with 11 bases spanning the gap. There are 16 residues in the CDR3.